This T cell receptor beta chain was observed in a study of technical replicates of blood from four donors. Sequencing used immunoSEQ multiplex PCR; TCRdb keeps in-frame clones, though not all of them. This table has 100,000 or so clones, nearly 96% appearing once. Trimming shortened V by 0 bases and J by 4 bases, and 11 bases separated the two germline ends. There are 15 residues in the CDR3. CDR1 SGHRS and CDR2 YFSETQ come from the germline V gene. The chain employs TRBV5-1 and TRBJ1-3; TRBD1 might be the D (5 bases). Material: T cells isolated from PBMCs. This TCR was sampled from a human donor in good health. CDR3 DNA: TGCGCCAGCAGCTTGGAAACAGGTAGCGGAAACACCATATATTTT. This codes for CASSLETGSGNTIYF.